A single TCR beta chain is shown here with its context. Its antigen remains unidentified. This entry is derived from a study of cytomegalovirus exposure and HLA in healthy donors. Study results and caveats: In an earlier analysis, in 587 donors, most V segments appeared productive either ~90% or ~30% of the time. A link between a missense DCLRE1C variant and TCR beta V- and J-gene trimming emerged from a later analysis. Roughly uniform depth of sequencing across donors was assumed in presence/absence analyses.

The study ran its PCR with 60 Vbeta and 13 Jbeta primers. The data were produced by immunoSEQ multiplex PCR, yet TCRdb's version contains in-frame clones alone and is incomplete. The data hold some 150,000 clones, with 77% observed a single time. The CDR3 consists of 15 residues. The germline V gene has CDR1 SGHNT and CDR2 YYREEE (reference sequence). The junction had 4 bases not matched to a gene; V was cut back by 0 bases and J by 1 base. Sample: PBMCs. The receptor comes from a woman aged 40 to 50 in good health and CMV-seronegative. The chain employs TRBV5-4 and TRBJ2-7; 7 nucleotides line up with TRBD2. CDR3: CASSLVRGRSYEQYF. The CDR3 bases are TGTGCCAGCAGCTTGGTTCGCGGGAGATCCTACGAGCAGTACTTC.